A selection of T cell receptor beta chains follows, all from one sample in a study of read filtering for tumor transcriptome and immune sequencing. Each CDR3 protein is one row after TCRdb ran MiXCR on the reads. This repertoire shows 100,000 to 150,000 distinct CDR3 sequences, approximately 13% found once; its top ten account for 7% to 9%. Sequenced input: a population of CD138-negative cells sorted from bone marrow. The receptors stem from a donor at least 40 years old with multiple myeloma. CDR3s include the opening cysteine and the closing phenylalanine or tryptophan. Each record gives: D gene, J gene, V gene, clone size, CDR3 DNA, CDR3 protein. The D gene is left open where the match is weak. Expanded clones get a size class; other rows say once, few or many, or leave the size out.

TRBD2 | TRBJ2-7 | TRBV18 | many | TGTGCCAGCTCTCCAGGACTAGCCACCCGGGGGAACGAGCAGTACTTC | CASSPGLATRGNEQYF
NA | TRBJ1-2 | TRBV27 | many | TGTGCCAGCAGTTTAGACGGGCCGTTTGGCGCCTCCTATGGCTACACCTTC | CASSLDGPFGASYGYTF
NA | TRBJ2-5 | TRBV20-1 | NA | TGCAGTGCTAGACGGCAGGGTGAATTGGAGACCCAGTACTTC | CSARRQGELETQYF
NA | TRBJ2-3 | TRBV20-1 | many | TGCAGTGCTAGAGACCCGAAAGTGGCAGATACGCAGTATTTT | CSARDPKVADTQYF
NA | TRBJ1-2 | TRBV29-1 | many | TGCAGCGTCTCAACGAGGGGCGAAGGTCCGTCCGACTATGGCTACACCTTC | CSVSTRGEGPSDYGYTF
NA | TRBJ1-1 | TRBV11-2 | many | TGTGCCAGCAGCTTAGATCCACATTGGGACACTGAAGCTTTCTTT | CASSLDPHWDTEAFF
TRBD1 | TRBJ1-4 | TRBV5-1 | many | TGCGCCAGCAGCCACCGGGACAGGGGTGAAAAACTGTTTTTT | CASSHRDRGEKLFF
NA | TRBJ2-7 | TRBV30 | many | TGTGCCTGGAGTGACTTCGGGGCAGGGACTTACGAGCAGTACTTC | CAWSDFGAGTYEQYF
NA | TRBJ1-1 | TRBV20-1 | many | TGCAGTGCTAACAGGGTGAACACTGAAGCTTTCTTT | CSANRVNTEAFF
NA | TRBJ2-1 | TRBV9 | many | TGTGCCAGCAGCCCCCGGCGTTTTCCGGCCGAGTGGAATGAGCAGTTCTTC | CASSPRRFPAEWNEQFF
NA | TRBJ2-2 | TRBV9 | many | TGTGCCAGCAGCCCAGGGGGGCGGCACACCGGGGAGCTGTTTTTT | CASSPGGRHTGELFF
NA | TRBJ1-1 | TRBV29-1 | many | TGCAGCGTTGAGGACCCAGGGATCTATAACACTGAAGCTTTCTTT | CSVEDPGIYNTEAFF
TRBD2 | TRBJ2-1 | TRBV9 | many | TGTGCCAGCAGCGTAGTAGGCGGGAGGGCCGATGAGCAGTTCTTC | CASSVVGGRADEQFF
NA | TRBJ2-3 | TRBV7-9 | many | TGTGCCAGCAGCTTAGAGCTAGATACGCAGTATTTT | CASSLELDTQYF
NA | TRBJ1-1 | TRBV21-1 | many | TGTGCCAGCCCGGACAGGGGGCGGCAGACTGAAGCTTTCTTT | CASPDRGRQTEAFF
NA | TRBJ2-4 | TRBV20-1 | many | TGCAGTGCTAGACAGGCCCCCGACATTCAGTACTTC | CSARQAPDIQYF
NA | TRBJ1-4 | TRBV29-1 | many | TGCAGCGTTGAAAGTACCATGGGTGAAAAACTGTTTTTT | CSVESTMGEKLFF
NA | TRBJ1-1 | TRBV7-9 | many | TGTGCCAGCAGCTTAGGGGGTGGGCAGGGGTTTTCAGCTTTCTTT | CASSLGGGQGFSAFF
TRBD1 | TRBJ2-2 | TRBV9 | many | TGTGCCAGCAGCAGGGGTCGGACAGGTGTGGGCGGGGAGCTGTTTTTT | CASSRGRTGVGGELFF
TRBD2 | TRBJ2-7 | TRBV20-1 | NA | TGCAGTGCTAGAGGCCCTCTTAGCGGGAGGGCCTACGAGCAGTACTTC | CSARGPLSGRAYEQYF
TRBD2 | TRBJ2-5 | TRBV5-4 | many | TGTGCCAGCAGCAGACTAGCGGGAGTAGGCCAAGAGACCCAGTACTTC | CASSRLAGVGQETQYF
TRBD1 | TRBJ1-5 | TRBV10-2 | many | TGCGCCAGCAGTGGGGACAGAAACAATCAGCCCCAGCATTTT | CASSGDRNNQPQHF
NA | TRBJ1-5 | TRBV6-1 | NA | TGTGCCAGCAGTGAAGACAATCAGCCCCAGCATTTT | CASSEDNQPQHF
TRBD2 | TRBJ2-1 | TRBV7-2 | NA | TGTGCCAGTGGTTTGACTAGCGGGACTAATGAGCAGTTCTTC | CASGLTSGTNEQFF
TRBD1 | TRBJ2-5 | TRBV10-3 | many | TGTGCCATCAAAGAGGGGACAGCAAAAGAGACCCAGTACTTC | CAIKEGTAKETQYF
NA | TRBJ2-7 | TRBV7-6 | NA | TGTGCCAGCAGCTTAAAGTTTAACGAGCAGTACTTC | CASSLKFNEQYF
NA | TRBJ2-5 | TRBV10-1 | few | TGCGCCAGCAGTGGAGGACGGGCGGCTGAGACCCAGTACTTC | CASSGGRAAETQYF
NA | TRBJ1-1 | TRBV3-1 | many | TGTGCCAGCAGCCAAGGCAGACACGCTTTCTTT | CASSQGRHAFF
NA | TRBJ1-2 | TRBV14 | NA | TGTGCTAGCAGCCAAGTACCGGTCTATGGCAACACCTTC | CASSQVPVYGNTF
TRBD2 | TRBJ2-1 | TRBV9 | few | TGTGCCAGCAGCTCCCTAGCGGTGACGTACAATGAGCAGTTCTTC | CASSSLAVTYNEQFF
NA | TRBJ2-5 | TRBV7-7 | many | TGTGCCAGCAGCTTAGCGACAGGCCCGCAAGAGACCCAGTACTTC | CASSLATGPQETQYF
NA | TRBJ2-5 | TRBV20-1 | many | TGCAGTGCGGACCCGTACCAAGAGACCCAGTACTTC | CSADPYQETQYF
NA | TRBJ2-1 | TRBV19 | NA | TGTGCCAGTAGTTTCTCCCAGGATGAGCAGTTCTTC | CASSFSQDEQFF
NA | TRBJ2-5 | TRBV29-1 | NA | TGCAGCGTTGAAGACGCCCACAGGGAATTCCATCAAGAGACCCAGTACTTC | CSVEDAHREFHQETQYF
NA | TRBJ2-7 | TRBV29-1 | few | TGCAGCGGGTTACAGGGACGGGAGCAGTACTTC | CSGLQGREQYF
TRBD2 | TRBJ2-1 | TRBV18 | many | TGTGCCAGCTCGTCGGGACTAGGCTCCTACAATGAGCAGTTCTTC | CASSSGLGSYNEQFF
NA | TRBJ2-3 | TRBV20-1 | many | TGCAGTGTCGTGAGCACAGATACGCAGTATTTT | CSVVSTDTQYF
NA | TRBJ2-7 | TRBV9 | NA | TGTGCCAGCAGCGTAGGTAAGGGGAGCTCCTACGAGCAGTACTTC | CASSVGKGSSYEQYF
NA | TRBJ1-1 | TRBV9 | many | TGTGCCAGCAGCGTAGGCGCAGGGAACACTGAAGCTTTCTTT | CASSVGAGNTEAFF
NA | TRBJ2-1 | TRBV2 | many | TGTGCCAGCAGCCCCACTAGTACCCACCGAAATGAGCAGTTCTTC | CASSPTSTHRNEQFF
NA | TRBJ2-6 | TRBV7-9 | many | TGTGCCAGCAGCCAAACAAACAGGGCTGGGGCCAACGTCCTGACTTTC | CASSQTNRAGANVLTF
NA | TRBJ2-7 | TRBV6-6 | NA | TGTGCCAGCACCAGTAGTGAAGAGCAGTGCTTC | CASTSSEEQCF
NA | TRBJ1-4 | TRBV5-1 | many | TGCGCCAGCAGCTTGGGGGACGGAACAACTAATGAAAAACTGTTTTTT | CASSLGDGTTNEKLFF
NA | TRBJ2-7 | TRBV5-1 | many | TGCGCCAGCAGCTTGGGTAGGGGACCCTCCTACGAGCAGTACTTC | CASSLGRGPSYEQYF
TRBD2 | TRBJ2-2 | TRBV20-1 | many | TGCAGTGCTCCCCTAGCGGGAGGTAACACCGGGGAGCTGTTTTTT | CSAPLAGGNTGELFF
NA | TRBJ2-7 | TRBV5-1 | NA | TGCGCCAGCAGCTTGTCAGGGAAGAACGAGCAGTACTTC | CASSLSGKNEQYF
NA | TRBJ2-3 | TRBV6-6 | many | TGTGCCAGCAGGTACAGGGACACAGATACGCAGTATTTT | CASRYRDTDTQYF
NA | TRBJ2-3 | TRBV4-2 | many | TGTGCCAGCAGCCAACTCACCCAGGCTAGCAGCAGCACAGATACGCAGTATTTT | CASSQLTQASSSTDTQYF
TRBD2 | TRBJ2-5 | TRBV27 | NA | TGTGCCAGCAGTTTGTTAGCGGGAGGGCCGGGGGAGACCCAGTACTTC | CASSLLAGGPGETQYF
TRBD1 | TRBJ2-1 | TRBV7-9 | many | TGTGCCACAGGGACAGGGGCGGGCAATGAGCAGTTCTTC | CATGTGAGNEQFF
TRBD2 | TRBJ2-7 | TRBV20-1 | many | TGCAGTGCTAGCCTCCCAGGGGCGGGAGGTTACGAGCAGTACTTC | CSASLPGAGGYEQYF
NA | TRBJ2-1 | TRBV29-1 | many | TGCAGCGTTGAAGCCACCCCCTGGGCAGGGTCTTACAATGAGCAGTTCTTC | CSVEATPWAGSYNEQFF
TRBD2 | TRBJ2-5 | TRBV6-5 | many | TGTGCCAGCAGTCCTTGGACTAGCGGGAGTGTAGAGACCCAGTACTTC | CASSPWTSGSVETQYF
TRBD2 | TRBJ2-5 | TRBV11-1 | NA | TGTGCCAGCAGCTTAGCCCGGCGGGAGCGGGGAGAGACCCAGTACTTC | CASSLARRERGETQYF
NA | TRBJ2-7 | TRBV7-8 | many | TGTGCCAGCAGCCCCGAGACGGTGAGCTCCTACGAGCAGTACTTC | CASSPETVSSYEQYF
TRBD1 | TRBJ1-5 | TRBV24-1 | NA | TGTGCCACCAGTGCTTCGGACAGGGGAGGCAATCAGCCCCAGCATTTT | CATSASDRGGNQPQHF
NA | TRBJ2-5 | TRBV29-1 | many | TGCAGCGTTGAAGAACGTGTCCCTTCGACGACCCAGTACTTC | CSVEERVPSTTQYF
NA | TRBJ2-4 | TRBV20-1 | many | TGCAGTGCTAGTGGACACGCCAAAAACATTCAGTACTTC | CSASGHAKNIQYF
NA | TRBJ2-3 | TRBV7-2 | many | TGTGCCAGCAGCTTACTCCTTAGCACAGATACGCAGTATTTT | CASSLLLSTDTQYF